Listed below are T cell receptor beta chains from one sample, sequenced in a study of T cell responses to AZD1222 COVID-19 vaccine. The protocol was immunoSEQ multiplex PCR, while the TCRdb copy is restricted to in-frame clones and leaves out a portion. The sample yields some 180,000 clones, around 92% seen once. Material: peripheral blood, obtained on day 0 of AZD1222 vaccination. All receptors derive from an adult in good health. The CDR3 runs from the conserved cysteine through the conserved F or W. D genes are given only for firm matches. Clone sizes are given selectively: once, few, many, or a class where the clone is expanded.

>TRBD1|.|TRBJ1-1|TRBV19
CASSSEWGQGASEAFF
TGTGCCAGTAGTTCAGAGTGGGGACAGGGGGCCTCTGAAGCTTTCTTT
>.|.|TRBJ1-5|TRBV6-6
CASRPSEQSFPQHF
TGTGCCAGCAGACCCAGCGAGCAATCATTCCCCCAGCATTTT
>.|once|TRBJ1-5|TRBV19
CASSPPPGPSNQPQHF
TGTGCCAGTAGTCCCCCACCGGGGCCCTCCAATCAGCCCCAGCATTTT
>TRBD1|.|TRBJ1-1|TRBV6-5
CATTGQGAMNTEAFF
TGTGCCACTACAGGACAGGGGGCGATGAACACTGAAGCTTTCTTT
>.|.|TRBJ1-6|TRBV4-3
CASSQELLAPLHF
TGCGCCAGCAGCCAAGAATTATTGGCACCCCTCCACTTT
>.|.|TRBJ1-3|TRBV9
CASSVDLSTGSGNTIYF
TGTGCCAGCAGCGTAGACCTAAGTACAGGGTCTGGAAACACCATATATTTT
>.|.|TRBJ1-3|TRBV5-1
CASRGDLTGGNTIYF
TGCGCCAGCAGGGGTGACCTGACGGGTGGAAACACCATATATTTT
>.|.|TRBJ2-1|TRBV2
CASSGSSGAYNEQFF
TGTGCCAGCAGTGGGAGTAGCGGAGCCTACAATGAGCAGTTCTTC
>TRBD2|.|TRBJ2-1|TRBV11-3
CASSLGGTSNNEQFF
TGTGCCAGCAGCTTGGGGGGGACTTCTAACAATGAGCAGTTCTTC
>.|.|TRBJ2-3|TRBV28
CASSLAGSGTDTQYF
TGTGCCAGCAGTTTGGCGGGCTCTGGCACAGATACGCAGTATTTT
>TRBD2|.|TRBJ2-1|TRBV28
CASSLPPNSGDLFF
TGTGCCAGCAGTTTACCCCCCAACAGCGGGGACCTGTTCTTC
>.|.|TRBJ1-2|TRBV30
CAWSVSVTNYGYTF
TGTGCCTGGAGTGTTTCCGTTACAAACTATGGCTACACCTTC
>.|.|TRBJ1-1|TRBV27
CASSLGSGNTEAFF
TGTGCCAGCAGTTTAGGATCCGGGAACACTGAAGCTTTCTTT
>.|.|TRBJ1-2|TRBV9
CASSARQWVWYGYTF
TGTGCCAGCAGCGCCCGACAGTGGGTATGGTATGGCTACACCTTC
>TRBD1|.|TRBJ2-5|TRBV7-2
CASSLRGQVRQETQYF
TGTGCCAGCAGCCTACGAGGACAGGTTCGACAAGAGACCCAGTACTTC
>.|.|TRBJ1-6|TRBV6-6
CASSYGENSPLHF
TGTGCCAGCAGTTACGGGGAAAATTCACCCCTCCACTTT
>.|.|TRBJ1-1|TRBV5-1
CASSVTPTNDYVFF
TGCGCCAGCAGCGTCACACCAACCAACGATTACGTGTTCTTT
>.|once|TRBJ1-5|TRBV28
CASSYSNQPQHF
TGTGCCAGCAGCTATAGCAATCAGCCCCAGCATTTT
>TRBD2|few|TRBJ2-5|TRBV28
CASSPLSSGMYF
TGTGCCAGCAGTCCACTCTCTAGCGGAATGTACTTC
>TRBD1|.|TRBJ1-2|TRBV24-1
CATSDSGQVYGYTF
TGTGCCACCAGTGACTCCGGACAGGTTTATGGCTACACCTTC
>.|.|TRBJ1-6|TRBV7-9
CASSATPGGDGDSPLHF
TGTGCCAGCAGCGCTACACCCGGTGGGGACGGTGATTCACCCCTCCACTTT
>.|.|TRBJ1-6|TRBV2
CASSDPGSSYNSPLHF
TGTGCCAGCAGTGACCCGGGCAGCTCCTATAATTCACCCCTCCACTTT
>.|.|TRBJ1-6|TRBV7-9
CASTGGGGTSPLHF
TGTGCCAGCACTGGGGGGGGAGGGACTTCACCCCTCCACTTT
>TRBD2|once|TRBJ2-7|TRBV27
CASSGKPAYEQYF
TGTGCCAGTAGCGGGAAGCCGGCTTACGAGCAGTACTTC
>.|.|TRBJ2-1|TRBV23-1
CASSHQRKDEQFF
TGCGCCAGCAGTCACCAACGGAAGGATGAGCAGTTCTTC
>.|.|TRBJ2-2|TRBV4-1
CASSQGRMASGELFF
TGCGCCAGCAGCCAAGGCCGCATGGCGAGCGGGGAGCTGTTTTTT
>.|.|TRBJ1-3|TRBV9
CASSVTGGPSSGNTIYF
TGTGCCAGCAGCGTAACCGGGGGCCCAAGCTCTGGAAACACCATATATTTT
>TRBD1|.|TRBJ2-5|TRBV13
CASSLGDRGSLETQYF
TGTGCCAGCAGCTTAGGAGACAGGGGATCTTTGGAGACCCAGTACTTC
>.|.|TRBJ2-1|TRBV11-2
CASSGRRSDSNEQFF
TGTGCCAGCAGCGGACGAAGGAGTGACTCAAATGAGCAGTTCTTC
>.|.|TRBJ1-1|TRBV20-1
CSARQQGKAFF
TGCAGTGCTAGACAGCAGGGAAAAGCTTTCTTT
>TRBD2|.|TRBJ2-2|TRBV29-1
CSVGGVLNTGELFF
TGCAGCGTGGGAGGGGTTTTGAACACCGGGGAGCTGTTTTTT
>.|.|TRBJ2-1|TRBV6-5
CASSYSNTGTYNEQFF
TGTGCCAGCAGTTACTCCAACACGGGCACTTACAATGAGCAGTTCTTC
>.|.|TRBJ2-2|TRBV2
CASSERLTSTGELFF
TGTGCCAGCAGTGAAAGGTTGACGAGTACCGGGGAGCTGTTTTTT
>.|.|TRBJ2-2|TRBV24-1
CATSDYPRGTGELFF
TGTGCCACCAGTGATTACCCCAGGGGCACCGGGGAGCTGTTTTTT
>.|.|TRBJ1-2|TRBV3-1/TRBV3-2
CASSRPNYGYTF
TGTGCCAGCAGCCGCCCTAACTATGGCTACACCTTC
>.|.|TRBJ2-2|TRBV5-6
CASSLPQNTGELFF
TGTGCCAGCAGCTTGCCGCAGAACACCGGGGAGCTGTTTTTT
>.|.|TRBJ2-7|TRBV23-1
CATSNSGVCEQYF
TGCGCCACCAGCAACTCGGGGGTCTGCGAGCAGTACTTC
>.|.|TRBJ1-1|TRBV7-9
CASSDFSGMNTEAFF
TGTGCCAGCAGCGACTTTTCCGGGATGAACACTGAAGCTTTCTTT
>TRBD2|few|TRBJ2-1|TRBV7-9
CASSLGTSYEQFF
TGTGCCAGCAGCTTAGGGACTAGTTATGAGCAGTTCTTC
>.|.|TRBJ1-2|TRBV5-4
CASSSRGKYGYTF
TGTGCCAGCAGCTCCAGGGGCAAATATGGCTACACCTTC
>.|.|TRBJ1-1|TRBV19
CASSHRSLNTEAFF
TGTGCCAGCAGCCACAGGAGTTTGAACACTGAAGCTTTCTTT
>TRBD1|.|TRBJ1-2|TRBV3-1/TRBV3-2
CASSQVGQDGYTF
TGTGCCAGCAGCCAAGTCGGACAGGATGGCTACACCTTC